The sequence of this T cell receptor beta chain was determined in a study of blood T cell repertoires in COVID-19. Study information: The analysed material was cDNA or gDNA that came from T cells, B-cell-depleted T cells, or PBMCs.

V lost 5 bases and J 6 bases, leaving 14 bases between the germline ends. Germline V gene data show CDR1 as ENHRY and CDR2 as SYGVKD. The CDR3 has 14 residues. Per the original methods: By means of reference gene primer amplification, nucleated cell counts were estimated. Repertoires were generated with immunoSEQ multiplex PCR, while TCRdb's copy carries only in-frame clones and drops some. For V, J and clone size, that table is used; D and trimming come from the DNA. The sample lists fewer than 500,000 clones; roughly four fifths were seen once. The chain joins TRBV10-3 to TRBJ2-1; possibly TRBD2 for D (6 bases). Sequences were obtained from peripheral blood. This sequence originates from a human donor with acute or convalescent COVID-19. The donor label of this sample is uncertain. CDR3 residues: CAISKPPGANEQFF. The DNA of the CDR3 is TGTGCCATCAGTAAACCTCCGGGAGCCAATGAGCAGTTCTTC.